Listed below are T cell receptor beta chains from one sample, sequenced in a study of blood T cell repertoires in COVID-19. The repertoire was sequenced with immunoSEQ multiplex PCR; TCRdb's copy has only in-frame clones and lacks some. The sample has around 210,000 clones; around four fifths are singletons. The sequenced material came from peripheral blood. Source of these receptors: a man between 60 and 70 years old with COVID-19, enrolled during active disease. CDR3s include the opening cysteine and the closing phenylalanine or tryptophan. Fields, in order: D gene, clone size, J gene, V gene, CDR3 DNA, CDR3 protein. D genes are given only for firm matches. The size entry is marked missing in some rows and otherwise reads once, few, many or a size class.

NA NA TRBJ1-3 TRBV10-3 TGTGCCATCAGTCCAGGACTCGCTAGCTCTGGAAACACCATATATTTT CAISPGLASSGNTIYF
NA few TRBJ2-3 TRBV6-5 TGTGCCAGCAGTTCTTTGCGAGATACGCAGTATTTT CASSSLRDTQYF
NA NA TRBJ2-1 TRBV29-1 TGCAGCGTTGAAGATCTGCGCTCCTACAATGAGCAGTTCTTC CSVEDLRSYNEQFF
NA NA TRBJ2-1 TRBV4-1 TGCGCCAGCAGCCAAGCTTGGAGTGTTAGCTCCTACAATGAGCAGTTCTTC CASSQAWSVSSYNEQFF
NA NA TRBJ1-5 TRBV30 TGTGCCTGGAGTGACGGTTCCAGCAATCAGCCCCAGCATTTT CAWSDGSSNQPQHF
NA NA TRBJ1-1 TRBV10-1 TGCGCCAGCAGGCGGACAGAAAACACTGAAGCTTTCTTT CASRRTENTEAFF
TRBD2 few TRBJ2-6 TRBV30 TGTGCCTGGAGTCCCTCCGCCAGACTAGCGGGAGGGGTGGGGGCCAACGTCCTGACTTTC CAWSPSARLAGGVGANVLTF
NA NA TRBJ1-1 TRBV6-6 TGTGCCAGCAGCGATTACAGAGCTCACTCTGAAGCTTTCTTT CASSDYRAHSEAFF
TRBD1 NA TRBJ1-1 TRBV12-5 TGTGCTAGTGGTTCCCCTCATCGACAGGGACAGGAAGCTTTCTTT CASGSPHRQGQEAFF
NA NA TRBJ1-3 TRBV10-2 TGCGCCAGCAGTGTGACAGGTGGAAACACCATATATTTT CASSVTGGNTIYF
NA NA TRBJ1-5 TRBV19 TGTGCCAGGGAGCAGGCAACATCGGGGAATCAGCCCCAGCATTTT CAREQATSGNQPQHF
TRBD1 NA TRBJ1-5 TRBV12-3/TRBV12-4 TGTGCCACCCAAGACAGGGATCAGCCCCAGCATTTT CATQDRDQPQHF
TRBD1 few TRBJ1-6 TRBV3-1/TRBV3-2 TGTGCCAGCAGCCCAACGGACAGGGGTTCACCCCTCCACTTT CASSPTDRGSPLHF
NA NA TRBJ1-3 TRBV9 TGTGCCAGCAGCGTAGATCCAACCGGCTCTGGAAACACCATATATTTT CASSVDPTGSGNTIYF
NA NA TRBJ1-1 TRBV5-6 TGTGCCAGCAGCTTGGTTGTATTGAACACTGAAGCTTTCTTT CASSLVVLNTEAFF
NA NA TRBJ2-7 TRBV27 TGTGCCAGCAGTCCCTCCCACGCACTTACCTACGAGCAGTACTTC CASSPSHALTYEQYF
NA NA TRBJ1-2 TRBV27 TGTGCCAGCAGTACCTACCGTGGGGGGACTGGCTATGGCTACACCTTC CASSTYRGGTGYGYTF
TRBD1 NA TRBJ1-6 TRBV6-2/TRBV6-3 TGTGCCAGCAGTATAGGGGGCTACAGGGGTTCACCCCTCCACTTT CASSIGGYRGSPLHF
NA NA TRBJ1-2 TRBV7-2 TGTGCCAGCAGCTTGGGGGGGGCGCAAGGCTACACCTTC CASSLGGAQGYTF
TRBD1 few TRBJ1-1 TRBV10-2 TGCGCCAGCAGGGCCGGGACAGTTGGGAACACTGAAGCTTTCTTT CASRAGTVGNTEAFF
TRBD1 NA TRBJ1-1 TRBV5-5 TGTGCCAGCAGCTTACAGGGGTGGACTGAAGCTTTCTTT CASSLQGWTEAFF
TRBD1 NA TRBJ1-4 TRBV4-2 TGTGCCAGCCTCTCCCGACAGGGGAGTAATGAAAAACTGTTTTTT CASLSRQGSNEKLFF
NA NA TRBJ1-5 TRBV6-5 TGTGCCAGCAGTCGGGAAAGGTTTAGCAATCAGCCCCAGCATTTT CASSRERFSNQPQHF
NA NA TRBJ2-2 TRBV19 TGTGCCAGTAGTCCCCCTCTGCGCACCGGGGAGCTGTTTTTT CASSPPLRTGELFF
NA NA TRBJ2-3 TRBV5-1 TGCGCCAGCAGCTTGAGCCTAGGAGAAACAGATACGCAGTATTTT CASSLSLGETDTQYF
NA NA TRBJ2-7 TRBV12-3/TRBV12-4 TGTGCCAGCAGTTCGAGCTCCTACGAGCAGTACTTC CASSSSSYEQYF
NA few TRBJ1-2 TRBV5-1 TGCGCCAGCAGCCCCGGGGAAGGCTATGGCTACACCTTC CASSPGEGYGYTF
NA NA TRBJ2-2 TRBV5-4 TGTGCCAGCAGCTCGGGACTCCTTACAAACACCGGGGAGCTGTTTTTT CASSSGLLTNTGELFF
NA NA TRBJ1-5 TRBV7-2 TGTGCCAGCAGCTTATGGGGGGATAGCAATCAGCCCCAGCATTTT CASSLWGDSNQPQHF
NA NA TRBJ1-3 TRBV14 TGTGCCAGCAGCCAGACTACAGGGACTGGAAACACCATATATTTT CASSQTTGTGNTIYF
NA few TRBJ1-5 TRBV27 TGTGCCAGCAGTTTATTTCAGGGGAGCAATCAGCCCCAGCATTTT CASSLFQGSNQPQHF
NA NA TRBJ1-4 TRBV6-1 TGTGCCAGCAGTGATTTCGGGAGGGCTAATGAAAAACTGTTTTTT CASSDFGRANEKLFF
NA NA TRBJ1-5 TRBV27 TGTGCCAGCAGCCTTCGGGGTTGGAGTAATCAGCCCCAGCATTTT CASSLRGWSNQPQHF
NA once TRBJ1-1 TRBV7-6 TGTGCCAGCAGCTCCGGGTTAGGGGATACTGAAGCTTTCTTT CASSSGLGDTEAFF
TRBD2 NA TRBJ2-2 TRBV5-6 TGTGCCAGCAGCTCTTGGGCGGGGGTCAACACCGGGGAGCTGTTTTTT CASSSWAGVNTGELFF
NA NA TRBJ1-5 TRBV15 TGTGCCACCAGCAGAGAGGGGGGAGACAATCAGCCCCAGCATTTT CATSREGGDNQPQHF
NA NA TRBJ2-2 TRBV5-1 TGCGCCAGCAGCGGCCCCGCGGGGCCGGGCACCGGGGAGCTGTTTTTT CASSGPAGPGTGELFF
NA NA TRBJ1-3 TRBV7-9 TGTGCCAGCAGCTTAAACCCGAGCTCTGGAAACACCATATATTTT CASSLNPSSGNTIYF
TRBD1 NA TRBJ1-2 TRBV7-9 TGTGCCAGCAGCCCGCGGACAGGGAGGGACTATGGCTACACCTTC CASSPRTGRDYGYTF
NA NA TRBJ2-5 TRBV30 TGTGCCTGGAGTCAGGGGGAGACCCAGTACTTC CAWSQGETQYF
TRBD1 few TRBJ2-7 TRBV18 TGTGCCAGCTCACCCTCCATACAGGGGGCGACCTACGAGCAGTACTTC CASSPSIQGATYEQYF
NA NA TRBJ2-4 TRBV18 TGTGCCAGCTCACCGGCTCGGGTAGCCAAAAACATTCAGTACTTC CASSPARVAKNIQYF
NA NA TRBJ2-7 TRBV29-1 TGCAGCTACTACTCTCTAAATCACGAGCAGTACTTC CSYYSLNHEQYF
NA NA TRBJ2-6 TRBV18 TGTGCCAGCTCACCCTCGGGGCGGGATGGGGCCAACGTCCTGACTTTC CASSPSGRDGANVLTF
NA NA TRBJ1-1 TRBV7-9 TGTGCCAGCAACTCCCCAGAAGCGGGCACTGAAGCTTTCTTT CASNSPEAGTEAFF
NA NA TRBJ2-7 TRBV20-1 TGCAGTGTCCAGGGGAACTACGAGCAGTACTTC CSVQGNYEQYF
NA once TRBJ1-2 TRBV6-5 TGTGCCAGCAGACTTACACGCGGTTATGGCTACACCTTC CASRLTRGYGYTF
NA NA TRBJ2-7 TRBV4-3 TGCGCCAGCAGCCAAGACCAGGGCCCCTACGAGCAGTACTTC CASSQDQGPYEQYF
NA few TRBJ1-2 TRBV7-6 TGTGCCAGCAGCCCTCAGGGTAACTATGGCTACACCTTC CASSPQGNYGYTF
NA NA TRBJ2-1 TRBV13 TGTGCCAGCAGCTTAAGGACAGTGAACAATGAGCAGTTCTTC CASSLRTVNNEQFF
TRBD2 NA TRBJ2-1 TRBV5-1 TGCGCCAGCAGCTTGGTTGCTAGCGGGGTGTTGGAGCAGTTCTTC CASSLVASGVLEQFF
TRBD2 NA TRBJ2-7 TRBV19 TGTGCCAGTAGTGCTGGGGGGGGCTACGAGCAGTACTTC CASSAGGGYEQYF
TRBD2 NA TRBJ2-2 TRBV5-1 TGCGCCAGCAGCTTGAGTTCGGGAGGGAACACCGGGGAGCTGTTTTTT CASSLSSGGNTGELFF
NA NA TRBJ2-7 TRBV7-2 TGTGCCAGAGGGGAGGACTCCTACGAGCAGTACTTC CARGEDSYEQYF
NA NA TRBJ1-1 TRBV6-2/TRBV6-3 TGTGCCAGCAGTTACCGTCAGCGTGTGGGGAACACTGAAGCTTTCTTT CASSYRQRVGNTEAFF
NA NA TRBJ2-7 TRBV5-1 TGCGCCAGCAGCTTTGAGTCTTATGAGCAGTACTTC CASSFESYEQYF
TRBD1 NA TRBJ1-1 TRBV7-7 TGTGCCAGCAGCTTGACAGGGGGCACTGAAGCTTTCTTT CASSLTGGTEAFF